The rows below give T cell receptor beta chains drawn from one sample of a study of shared clonotypes between healthy human individuals. The table came from immunoSEQ multiplex PCR; TCRdb's copy has only in-frame clones and leaves some out. In the table there are some 1.1 million clones, about 80% of which are singletons. Sequencing was carried out using memory CD4+ T cells from PBMCs. The receptor set was obtained from a man younger than 35 in good health. Some clones in this sample may be carry-over from other donors' samples. Each CDR3 is given without its conserved first and last residue. The order of the fields is V gene, J gene, CDR3 protein.

TRBV6-5	TRBJ1-5	ASSTTGRQPQH
TRBV6-1	TRBJ2-1	DSISEGGGEQF
TRBV7-9	TRBJ2-2	ASSLGQQNTGELF
TRBV9	TRBJ2-5	ASSPSLAPGSRETQY
TRBV19	TRBJ2-1	ASSIGALSEQF
TRBV5-4	TRBJ2-5	ASSEEVVVQGVTQY
TRBV9	TRBJ2-1	ASSEDSAYSEQF
TRBV28	TRBJ2-6	ASSTYAGANVLT
TRBV5-1	TRBJ2-2	ASSSSLSVTNTGELF
TRBV10-3	TRBJ2-5	AISPLGDAIETQY
TRBV30	TRBJ2-1	AWSGGLAGHLLSSYNEQF
TRBV5-5	TRBJ2-7	ASGKGQPRSGNSYEQY
TRBV7-9	TRBJ1-2	ASSAQGTGYT
TRBV7-9	TRBJ1-1	ASSSSDLMNTEAF
TRBV7-9	TRBJ1-2	ASSLSSPNRDRDSGYT
TRBV19	TRBJ2-1	ASSIEGRNEQF
TRBV6-1	TRBJ2-7	ASSTRTSGFYEQY
TRBV28	TRBJ2-2	ASSLNSRELF
TRBV11-2	TRBJ2-5	ASGTLARLAGARETQY
TRBV2	TRBJ2-5	ASRGEGETQY
TRBV29-1	TRBJ2-3	STEGRGPDTQY
TRBV28	TRBJ2-1	ASSSSGVYNEQF